Shown below are 18 T cell receptor beta chains from a single sample sequenced in a study of T-cell memory formation after mild COVID-19. From the 5' RACE reads, TCRdb called clonotypes with MiXCR, one entry per CDR3 protein. The sample carries about 190,000 distinct CDR3 sequences, around 25% recorded once. The source material was PBMCs or a T cell subset sorted from them (not recorded which). Receptors were obtained from an adult woman who had mild COVID-19 (a few samples of this study predate the infection). Cell type and time point are not known.

The rearrangement joins TRBV6-1 to TRBJ2-5, with 7 bases lining up with TRBD1. V lost 4 bases to trimming and J lost 9 bases; unmatched junction nucleotides: 8. Per germline, CDR1 MNHNS and CDR2 SASEGT. This CDR3 is built from 13 residues. This chain's CDR3 is CASSGTGPWAQYF. The CDR3 DNA sequence: TGTGCCAGCAGTGGGACAGGTCCTTGGGCCCAGTACTTC.

The V call is TRBV5-1, the J call TRBJ2-3; D perhaps matches TRBD2 (6 bases). This CDR3 is built from 14 residues. Germline CDR1 and CDR2: SGHRS and YFSETQ. V lost 6 bases to trimming and J lost 5 bases, with 16 bases between them. CDR3 sequence (DNA): TGCGCCAGCACCCTAACAGCGGGCGGAGATACGCAGTATTTT. This sequence encodes CASTLTAGGDTQYF. The full variable domain, completed using reference TRBV5-1 and TRBJ2-3, is KAGVTQTPRYLIKTRGQQVTLSCSPISGHRSVSWYQQTPGQGLQFLFEYFSETQRNKGNFPGRFSGRQFSNSRSEMNVSTLELGDSALYLCASTLTAGGDTQYFGPGTRLTVL.

This chain connects TRBV7-2 to TRBJ1-5; 7 bases line up with TRBD1. This CDR3 comprises 15 residues. Trimming cost V 5 bases and J 3 bases; bases outside gene matches: 7. Germline CDR1 is SGHTA and CDR2 is FQGNSA. This CDR3 reads CASSPGTVINQPQHF. The CDR3 bases are TGTGCCAGCAGCCCCGGGACAGTGATCAATCAGCCCCAGCATTTT.

The CDR3 nucleotides are TGTGCCACCAGTGATCAGGGACTAGGAAACATTCAGTACTTC. It is translated as CATSDQGLGNIQYF. This chain connects TRBV24-1 to TRBJ2-4; TRBD2 matches at 8 bases. Trimming took 3 bases from V and 6 from J; bases not matched to a gene: 3. Germline V gives CDR1 KGHDR, CDR2 SFDVKD. The CDR3 extends over 14 amino acids.

This clonotype was recorded a few times. This chain joins TRBV24-1 and TRBJ2-2; a possible D gene is TRBD1 (6 bases). This CDR3 is built from 14 residues. The ends were cut back, 4 bases at V and 5 bases at J, with 10 bases in the middle. In germline, CDR1 is KGHDR, CDR2 SFDVKD. CDR3 in amino acids: CATSEPQGTGELFF. The CDR3 DNA is TGTGCCACCAGTGAACCACAGGGTACCGGGGAGCTGTTTTTT.

J is TRBJ2-7 and V is TRBV29-1; D not certain. The V end was cut by 3 bases, the J end by 2 bases, with 8 bases between. The CDR3 sequence is 12 residues long. Germline V gives CDR1 SQVTM, CDR2 ANQGSEA. The CDR3 coding sequence is TGCAGCGTTGAGGTGGCCCCCTACGAGCAGTACTTC. Its translation: CSVEVAPYEQYF.

This rearrangement joins TRBV29-1 to TRBJ1-1; D remains unclear. The CDR3 is 10 residues long. V lost 3 bases and J lost 6, with 5 bases in between. The germline V gene encodes CDR1 SQVTM and CDR2 ANQGSEA. In DNA, the CDR3 is TGCAGCGTTGAGATCTCTGAAGCTTTCTTT. It encodes CSVEISEAFF.

This clonotype has a handful of counts. The gene calls are TRBV20-1 and TRBJ1-3; D call uncertain. V lost 3 bases and J 3 bases, leaving 9 bases between the germline ends. The CDR3 runs to 13 residues. The V gene's germline CDR1 is DFQATT and CDR2 SNEGSKA (reference sequence). The CDR3: CSASGPVGNTIYF. The CDR3 DNA reads TGCAGTGCTAGTGGTCCGGTTGGAAACACCATATATTTT.

This clonotype has a single count. The V and J genes are TRBV18 and TRBJ2-7, with 7 positions matching TRBD2. Germline-derived CDR1 and CDR2 are KGHSH and LQKENI. With V trimmed by 2 bases and J by 2 bases, 6 bases remained unmatched. There are 15 residues in the CDR3. This CDR3 reads CASSPGLADAYEQYF. The DNA for the CDR3 is TGTGCCAGCTCACCAGGCCTAGCGGATGCCTACGAGCAGTACTTC.

This clonotype was observed a handful of times. This sequence joins TRBV12-3 or TRBV12-4 and TRBJ1-5, with 9 nucleotides matching TRBD1. With V trimmed by 0 bases and J by 6 bases, 6 bases remained unmatched. There are 16 residues in the CDR3. In nucleotides, the CDR3 is TGTGCCAGCAGTTTAGCGGGGACAGGGTTTACTCAGCCCCAGCATTTT. It translates to CASSLAGTGFTQPQHF.

CDR3 DNA sequence: TGCAGTGCCACGGGACTAGCGGGAGTAGCCCAGTACTTC. The encoded protein is CSATGLAGVAQYF. The V call is TRBV20-1, the J call TRBJ2-5; 14 bases fit TRBD2. The CDR3 is 13 residues long. The trim removed 6 bases at V and 9 bases at J, leaving 6 bases unmatched. Germline V gives CDR1 DFQATT, CDR2 SNEGSKA (reference sequence).

This clonotype has just a few counts. The V and J genes are TRBV6-5 and TRBJ2-3; D assignment may be TRBD1 or TRBD2 (5 bases each). CDR1 and CDR2 (germline): MNHEY, SVGAGI. This CDR3 has 13 amino acids. V was clipped by 3 bases and J by 6 bases, with 10 bases between them. CDR3 in amino acids: CASSYLGDDTQYF. For the CDR3, the DNA is TGTGCCAGCAGTTATTTAGGGGACGATACGCAGTATTTT.

The J gene is TRBJ2-3, the V gene TRBV7-9, with a possible D match to TRBD2 (6 bases). The germline V gene has CDR1 SEHNR and CDR2 FQNEAQ (reference sequence). The CDR3 runs 15 residues. V was clipped by 2 bases and J by 4 bases, with 13 bases between them. The CDR3 sequence: CASSLLTRRADTQYF. The CDR3 DNA reads TGTGCCAGCAGCTTATTAACAAGGAGGGCAGATACGCAGTATTTT.

This clonotype showed up just a few times. The chain employs TRBV12-3 or TRBV12-4 and TRBJ1-2; no clear D. This CDR3 contains 13 residues. V gave up 8 bases and J gave up 4 bases, with 14 bases separating them. DNA for the CDR3: TGTGCCAGCGTCCGGGGATCTCGCTATGGCTACACCTTC. Translated: CASVRGSRYGYTF.

The J gene is TRBJ2-1, the V gene TRBV12-3 or TRBV12-4, with TRBD2 as a possible D gene (5 bases). CDR3 length: 12 residues. Trimming took off 2 bases at V and 9 bases at J, with 8 bases between the two ends. The CDR3 bases are TGTGCCAGCAGTTTAATCGGAGGTGAGCAGTTCTTC. This gives the protein CASSLIGGEQFF.

Only a few counts were recorded for this clonotype. The chain couples TRBV5-1 to TRBJ1-1, with D uncertain. This CDR3 is 11 amino acids long. Germline V gives CDR1 SGHRS, CDR2 YFSETQ. Trimming took off 0 bases at V and 3 bases at J, with 0 bases between the two ends. The CDR3 sequence: CASSLDTEAFF. Here the CDR3 DNA reads TGCGCCAGCAGCTTGGACACTGAAGCTTTCTTT.

This chain uses TRBV12-3 or TRBV12-4 with TRBJ2-2, with a possible D match to TRBD2 (5 bases). The V end was cut by 3 bases, the J end by 5 bases, with 19 bases between. The CDR3 runs to 17 residues. The chain's CDR3 is CASSFTPQRVSTGELFF. The CDR3 bases are TGTGCCAGCAGTTTCACCCCCCAGAGGGTGTCGACCGGGGAGCTGTTTTTT.

This chain connects TRBV9 to TRBJ2-3; D gene unclear. The V end lost 0 bases, the J end lost 7 bases, and 9 bases lay between the germline ends. CDR1 is SGDLS and CDR2 is YYNGEE in the germline V gene. This CDR3 has 13 amino acids. CDR3 sequence reads: CASSVESRHTQYF. CDR3 nucleotide sequence: TGTGCCAGCAGCGTAGAGTCTAGGCATACGCAGTATTTT.